These 20 T cell receptor beta chains originate from one sample sequenced in a study of beta chain features in type 1 diabetes. Overall study findings and caveats: Within each of all four CD4+ subsets, Type 1 diabetes patients had TCRB CDR3s that were moderately but significantly shorter.

Reverse transcription of all isolated RNA meant that expressed TCRB transcripts were sequenced. TCRdb's table, derived via immunoSEQ multiplex PCR, lists solely in-frame clones and lacks some. The table shows about 340,000 clones, with approximately 15% occurring only once. These receptors' antigens are unknown. The sample comprised naive CD4+ T cells from blood. These receptors were obtained from a woman between 18 and 29 years old with type 1 diabetes.

The chain is built from TRBV14 and TRBJ2-7; D call uncertain. Germline lookup yields CDR1 SGHDN and CDR2 FVKESK. This CDR3 has 13 residues. Trimming cost V 0 bases and J 9 bases, with 12 bases left between them. CDR3 residues: CASSQENGVGQYF. The DNA of the CDR3 is TGTGCCAGCAGCCAAGAGAACGGAGTTGGGCAGTACTTC.

V and J are TRBV4-1 and TRBJ2-4, with 10 bases lining up with TRBD1. Trimming took 1 base from V and 0 from J; bases not matched to a gene: 15. Germline loops: CDR1 MGHRA, CDR2 YSYEKL. The CDR3 totals 21 residues. The CDR3 coding sequence is TGCGCCAGCAGCCAAGGGTTCTGGACAGGGGGGAATCTACTAGCCAAAAACATTCAGTACTTC. This gives the protein CASSQGFWTGGNLLAKNIQYF.

This clone was seen a few times. V and J are TRBV4-1 and TRBJ2-5; 9 bases match TRBD1. After removal of 4 bases from V and 5 bases from J, the junction contained 5 bases not matched to a gene. Per germline, CDR1 MGHRA and CDR2 YSYEKL. The CDR3 is 14 residues long. The CDR3 loop reads CASSRTGVLETQYF. In DNA, the CDR3 is TGCGCCAGCAGCCGGACAGGGGTTTTGGAGACCCAGTACTTC.

The chain employs TRBV5-1 and TRBJ1-1; D is undetermined. The CDR3 contains 15 residues. The V gene's germline CDR1 is SGHRS and CDR2 YFSETQ. Trimming took off 8 bases at V and 2 bases at J, with 19 bases between the two ends. CDR3 DNA: TGCGCCAGTACCCTTGGTTTTTCGCTAAACACTGAAGCTTTCTTT. Amino acids: CASTLGFSLNTEAFF.

There are a few counts of this clone. This chain links TRBV6-5 with TRBJ2-2; D is unresolved. The CDR3 is made up of 13 amino acids. Looked up from germline, CDR1 is MNHEY and CDR2 is SVGAGI. V shed 7 bases and J shed 2 bases, with 8 bases lying between them. CDR3 in DNA: TGTGCCAGCAAAAGCGCCAACACCGGGGAGCTGTTTTTT. Translation: CASKSANTGELFF.

This clone was seen a few times. This chain uses TRBV11-2 with TRBJ1-1; D remains unclear. CDR3 length: 13 amino acids. Germline V lookup: CDR1 SGHAT, CDR2 FQNNGV. Between the trimmed V and J ends, which lost 4 bases and 5 bases, there was a span of 11 bases. In DNA form, the CDR3 reads TGTGCCAGCAGCTCTACCCGGAGTACTGAAGCTTTCTTT. Translated: CASSSTRSTEAFF.

This clone was detected only a few times. CDR3 residues: CASSLRGDNSNQPQHF. In DNA form, the CDR3 reads TGTGCCAGCAGTTTAAGAGGGGACAATAGCAATCAGCCCCAGCATTTT. The rearrangement joins TRBV27 to TRBJ1-5, with D perhaps matching TRBD1 (6 bases). The germline V and J ends were trimmed by 2 bases and 0 bases, with 11 bases remaining between them. Per the germline V gene, CDR1 is MNHEY and CDR2 is SMNVEV (reference sequence). This CDR3 comprises 16 residues.

J is TRBJ1-5 and V is TRBV28, with 7 bases fitting TRBD1. V lost 5 bases, J lost 5 bases, and 3 bases stayed unmatched. The CDR3 loop spans 13 amino acids. Germline V lookup: CDR1 MDHEN, CDR2 SYDVKM. DNA of the CDR3: TGTGCCAGCAGTATTACAGGGGATCAGCCCCAGCATTTT. Protein product: CASSITGDQPQHF.

A few counts support this clone. This chain uses TRBV29-1 with TRBJ2-1, with D perhaps TRBD2 (5 bases). Trimming took off 7 bases at V and 6 bases at J, with 19 bases between the two ends. Germline CDR1 reads SQVTM; CDR2 reads ANQGSEA. The CDR3 consists of 14 residues. The DNA of the CDR3 is TGCAGCGGACGCTCCGCTAGCTCCCCCAATGAGCAGTTCTTC. It codes for CSGRSASSPNEQFF.

This clone was counted between two and nine times. The CDR3 loop is CASSQEPPGQEYNEQFF. DNA for the CDR3: TGCGCCAGCAGCCAAGAGCCACCGGGACAGGAGTACAATGAGCAGTTCTTC. V and J are TRBV4-1 and TRBJ2-1; 8 bases are shared with TRBD1. Germline CDR1 MGHRA, CDR2 YSYEKL. V was clipped by 0 bases and J by 4 bases; unmatched bases: 8. The CDR3 consists of 17 residues.

A few counts support this clone. The rearrangement joins TRBV4-3 to TRBJ2-3, with 10 bases identical to TRBD2. The germline gives CDR1 LGHNA, CDR2 YSLEER. This CDR3 contains 15 residues. V dropped 4 bases and J dropped 1; count of bases not matched to a gene: 2. DNA of the CDR3: TGCGCCAGCAGCCCCGGACTAGCGGGCACAGATACGCAGTATTTT. Its protein product is CASSPGLAGTDTQYF.

V gene TRBV2 combines with J gene TRBJ2-5; no definite D call. The CDR3 extends over 12 amino acids. CDR1 is SNHLY and CDR2 is FYNNEI in the germline V gene. Trimming removed 8 bases from V and 1 base from J, with 8 bases in between. The chain's CDR3 is CASSPGQETQYF. The CDR3 coding sequence is TGTGCCAGCTCCCCCGGCCAAGAGACCCAGTACTTC.

The genes are TRBV20-1 and TRBJ2-5; D uncertain. V was clipped by 1 base and J by 5 bases, with 5 bases between them. Germline CDR1 reads DFQATT; CDR2 reads SNEGSKA (reference sequence). There are 11 residues in the CDR3. The CDR3 nucleotides read TGCAGTGCTAGAGTCTATGAGACCCAGTACTTC. It yields the protein CSARVYETQYF.

CDR3 residues: CASSQEVYLAGGPNTGELFF. The CDR3 nucleotides read TGCGCCAGCAGCCAAGAAGTTTACCTAGCGGGAGGCCCGAACACCGGGGAGCTGTTTTTT. V gene TRBV4-3 combines with J gene TRBJ2-2, with 11 bases fitting TRBD2. The CDR3 is 20 amino acids. Germline V lookup: CDR1 LGHNA, CDR2 YSLEER. J was trimmed by 0 bases and V by 0 bases; bases with no gene match: 9.

This clone was detected only a few times. The gene calls are TRBV7-2 and TRBJ2-7; TRBD2 matches at 10 bases. J was trimmed by 2 bases and V by 0 bases; bases with no gene match: 1. CDR1 is SGHTA and CDR2 is FQGNSA in the germline V gene. This CDR3 comprises 15 residues. As DNA, the CDR3 is TGTGCCAGCAGCTTAGCTAGCGGGGGGACCTACGAGCAGTACTTC. Residues: CASSLASGGTYEQYF. Drawing the rest from reference TRBV7-2 and TRBJ2-7, the complete variable domain is GAGVSQSPSNKVTEKGKDVELRCDPISGHTALYWYRQSLGQGLEFLIYFQGNSAPDKSGLPSDRFSAERTGGSVSTLTIQRTQQEDSAVYLCASSLASGGTYEQYFGPGTRLTVT.

This chain links TRBV30 with TRBJ2-2; weak D call: TRBD2 (6 bases). CDR1 and CDR2 from the germline V gene are GTSNPN and SVGIG (reference sequence). Deletions cut 3 bases from V and 5 bases from J, with 7 bases between. The CDR3 is made up of 12 amino acids. Written as DNA, the CDR3 is TGTGCCTGGAGGGAGGGGACCGGGGAGCTGTTTTTT. Translated: CAWREGTGELFF.

CDR3 residues: CASSGRAGDEQYF. CDR3 DNA sequence: TGTGCCAGCAGCGGGAGGGCAGGCGACGAGCAGTACTTC. The V call is TRBV7-3, the J call TRBJ2-7; TRBD2 matches at 7 bases. V shed 5 bases and J 5 bases; nucleotides not matched to a gene: 6. The germline V gene has CDR1 SGHTA and CDR2 FQGTGA. CDR3 length equals 13 residues.

This clone was observed a handful of times. The chain combines TRBV19 with TRBJ2-7; D may be TRBD1 (7 bases). Trimming stripped 7 bases from V and 4 bases from J, with 17 bases between. This CDR3 region has 14 residues. Germline loops: CDR1 LNHDA, CDR2 SQIVND (reference sequence). This chain's CDR3 is CASKGTAGSYEQYF. DNA of the CDR3: TGTGCCAGTAAAGGGACAGCGGGTTCGTACGAGCAGTACTTC.

The CDR3 spells CASSPGGTKNIQYF. The CDR3 nucleotides read TGTGCCAGCAGCCCAGGGGGAACCAAAAACATTCAGTACTTC. The V and J genes are TRBV5-4 and TRBJ2-4; 7 bases are shared with TRBD1. CDR1 and CDR2 (germline): SGHNT, YYREEE (reference sequence). Trimming at V came to 4 bases and at J to 2 bases, leaving 3 bases not matched to a gene. The CDR3 consists of 14 residues.

This clone was found a few times. The chain recombines TRBV5-1 with TRBJ2-2; TRBD2 agrees at 8 bases. Germline trimming cut 0 bases from V and 4 bases from J; bases unmatched to any gene: 14. The CDR3 is 19 amino acids. CDR1 is SGHRS, CDR2 YFSETQ, per germline. In nucleotides, the CDR3 is TGCGCCAGCAGCTTGGGGGGCCCGACTAGCGCCCTTGGCACCGGGGAGCTGTTTTTT. It yields the protein CASSLGGPTSALGTGELFF.